The 5 T cell receptor beta chains below all came from one sample that was sequenced in a study of breast tumors, draining lymph nodes, adjacent tissues. Each CDR3 protein gets one entry after TCRdb re-called the multiplex PCR reads with MiXCR. The sample holds under 150,000 distinct CDR3 sequences; nearly 20% are singletons and the top ten take 3.5% to 4.5%. Samples came from axillary lymph nodes draining the breast cancer. Sequencing was carried out using axillary lymph node tissue. Receptors were obtained from a female donor with breast cancer. Some clones in this sample may be carry-over from other donors' samples.

This clonotype was observed many times. V usage is TRBV20-1 and J usage is TRBJ2-1; 14 bases line up with TRBD2. CDR1 is DFQATT and CDR2 is SNEGSKA in the germline V gene (reference sequence). The CDR3 sequence is 14 residues long. V shed 3 bases, J shed 9 bases, and the junction held 4 bases outside the gene matches. CDR3 in DNA: TGCAGTGCTAGGGGGACTAGCGGGGGAGGTGAGCAGTTCTTC. Translation gives CSARGTSGGGEQFF.

This clonotype has ten or more counts. J is TRBJ1-4 and V is TRBV30, with D maybe TRBD1 (6 bases). The CDR3 is 15 residues long. Per germline, CDR1 GTSNPN and CDR2 SVGIG (reference sequence). Trimming took off 2 bases at V and 8 bases at J, with 18 bases between the two ends. This CDR3 reads CAWSRPDRIEEKLFF. CDR3 nucleotide sequence: TGTGCCTGGAGTCGACCGGACAGAATTGAGGAAAAACTGTTTTTT.

This clonotype was detected ten times or more. The chain couples TRBV11-3 to TRBJ2-1, with 8 nucleotides matching TRBD2. The CDR3 loop spans 16 amino acids. The germline gives CDR1 SGHNT, CDR2 YENEEA. The J segment lost 5 bases and the V segment lost 5 bases, leaving 11 bases of the junction unmatched. For the CDR3, the DNA is TGTGCCAGCAGCCCGCGCGGGGGGCGATACAACAATGAGCAGTTCTTC. As protein: CASSPRGGRYNNEQFF.

There are a few counts of this clonotype. The chain carries TRBV6-1 and TRBJ2-4; no clear D gene. Germline V gene lookup returns CDR1 MNHNS and CDR2 SASEGT. V was clipped by 3 bases and J by 0 bases, with 6 bases between them. This CDR3 region has 14 residues. The CDR3 nucleotides are TGTGCCAGCAGTGAGCACCTAGCCAAAAACATTCAGTACTTC. Amino acids: CASSEHLAKNIQYF.

This clonotype was seen ten or more times. This sequence joins TRBV5-1 and TRBJ2-2; D uncertain. CDR1 SGHRS and CDR2 YFSETQ come from the germline V gene. The CDR3 is made up of 17 amino acids. The germline V and J ends were trimmed by 0 bases and 2 bases, with 14 bases remaining between them. The CDR3 DNA is TGCGCCAGCAGCTTGGTTCGTGGGGTTTCCAACACCGGGGAGCTGTTTTTT. Translation: CASSLVRGVSNTGELFF.